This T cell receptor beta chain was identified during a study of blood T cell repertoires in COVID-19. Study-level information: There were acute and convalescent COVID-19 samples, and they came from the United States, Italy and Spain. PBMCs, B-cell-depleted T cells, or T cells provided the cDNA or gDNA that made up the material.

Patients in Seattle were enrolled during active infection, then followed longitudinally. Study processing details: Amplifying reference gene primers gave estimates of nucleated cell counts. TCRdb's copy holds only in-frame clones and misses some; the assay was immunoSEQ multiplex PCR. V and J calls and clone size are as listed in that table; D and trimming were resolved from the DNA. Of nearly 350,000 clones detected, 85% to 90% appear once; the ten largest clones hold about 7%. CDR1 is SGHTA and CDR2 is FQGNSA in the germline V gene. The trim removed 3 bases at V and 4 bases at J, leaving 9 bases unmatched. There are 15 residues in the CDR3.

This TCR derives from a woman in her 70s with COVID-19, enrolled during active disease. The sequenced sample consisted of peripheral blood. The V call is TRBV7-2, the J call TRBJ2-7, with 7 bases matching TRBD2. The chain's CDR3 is CASSFAGDGRYEQYF. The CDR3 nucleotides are TGTGCCAGCAGCTTTGCGGGGGACGGAAGGTACGAGCAGTACTTC.